This T cell receptor (beta chain) is from a study of T cell responses to AZD1222 COVID-19 vaccine. Study outcomes and limitations: Spike-specific TCR breadth and depth both grew after two AZD1222 doses.

Only in-frame clones appear in the TCRdb table, and some are missing; sequencing was by immunoSEQ multiplex PCR. The data show 120,000 to 150,000 clones, with 80% to 95% seen just once and less than 5% held by the top ten. V lost 6 bases and J lost 5; bases outside the gene matches: 9. Germline values: CDR1 KGHSH, CDR2 LQKENI. CDR3 length equals 15 residues. Comments on this clone: Its antigen is as yet unknown.

The sequencing here drew on peripheral blood, taken 28 days after the second AZD1222 dose. This sequence joins TRBV18 and TRBJ1-4, with 7 bases fitting TRBD1. This TCR was sampled from an adult who received the AZD1222 COVID-19 vaccine. CDR3 DNA: TGTGCCAGCTCTGACAGGGAAGAAGGGAATGAAAAACTGTTTTTT. Encoded protein: CASSDREEGNEKLFF. The complete variable domain, with remaining parts taken from reference TRBV18 and TRBJ1-4, reads NAGVMQNPRHLVRRRGQEARLRCSPMKGHSHVYWYRQLPEEGLKFMVYLQKENIIDESGMPKERFSAEFPKEGPSILRIQQVVRGDSAAYFCASSDREEGNEKLFFGSGTQLSVL.